The 25 T cell receptor beta chains listed next were all sequenced from one sample in a study of early T cells in non-severe SARS-CoV-2 infection. TCRdb re-analysed the 5' RACE reads in MiXCR, keeping a single row per CDR3 protein. This sample has 28,000 or so distinct CDR3 sequences; 3% to 5% occur once, and the top ten carry around 8.2%. Sequenced: whole blood. These TCRs come from an adult who was a healthcare worker with PCR-confirmed SARS-CoV-2 infection or an uninfected control (not recorded which).

This clonotype occurred many times. This chain links TRBV10-3 with TRBJ2-5; 7 bases are a match to TRBD2. This CDR3 is 16 amino acids long. CDR1 ENHRY and CDR2 SYGVKD come from the germline V gene. V lost 2 bases and J lost 4; bases outside the gene matches: 10. The CDR3: CAISEASRGSGETQYF. In DNA form, the CDR3 reads TGTGCCATCAGTGAGGCATCGCGGGGGTCGGGAGAGACCCAGTACTTC.

The J gene is TRBJ2-1, the V gene TRBV29-1, with D hard to call. Germline values: CDR1 SQVTM, CDR2 ANQGSEA. This CDR3 has 8 residues. Trimming took off 6 bases at V and 8 bases at J, with 2 bases between the two ends. CDR3 in amino acids: CSVDEQFF. The CDR3 DNA reads as TGCAGCGTGGATGAGCAGTTCTTC.

This clonotype came up many times. The chain uses TRBV6-6 and TRBJ1-2; no definite D call. Germline V gives CDR1 MNHNY, CDR2 SVGAGI (reference sequence). The CDR3 consists of 13 residues. The V end lost 6 bases, the J end lost 0 bases, and 8 bases lay between the germline ends. For the CDR3, the DNA is TGTGCCAGCAGGGGCAGGACTAACTATGGCTACACCTTC. It specifies CASRGRTNYGYTF.

This clonotype was detected ten times or more. The chain has TRBV30 and TRBJ1-1; D uncertain. V was cut by 0 bases and J by 7 bases, with 6 bases left in between. From germline, CDR1 is GTSNPN and CDR2 SVGIG (reference sequence). The length of the CDR3 is 11 residues. CDR3 sequence: CAWSVFSEAFF. The DNA for the CDR3 is TGTGCCTGGAGTGTGTTCAGTGAAGCTTTCTTT.

This clonotype was counted many times. This chain links TRBV11-2 with TRBJ2-1; D not resolved. The V and J ends lost 2 bases and 9 bases respectively, with 8 bases between them. Per germline, CDR1 SGHAT and CDR2 FQNNGV. This CDR3 is 12 amino acids long. CDR3 coding DNA: TGTGCCAGCAGCTTATTGGGGATTGAGCAGTTCTTC. The encoded protein is CASSLLGIEQFF.

This clonotype was found many times. This chain connects TRBV3-1 to TRBJ2-1; maybe TRBD2 (5 bases). The CDR3 runs to 17 residues. V lost 0 bases to trimming and J lost 6 bases, with 18 bases between them. Germline V gives CDR1 LGHDT, CDR2 YNNKEL (reference sequence). For the CDR3, the DNA is TGTGCCAGCAGCCAAGATTTAAGCCCCCTAGCCTCCAATGAGCAGTTCTTC. Amino acids: CASSQDLSPLASNEQFF.

This clonotype was recorded at least ten times. V usage is TRBV10-3 and J usage is TRBJ1-1, with D possibly TRBD1 on 5 matching bases. Germline lookup yields CDR1 ENHRY and CDR2 SYGVKD. V was trimmed by 2 bases and J by 7 bases, leaving 8 bases between them. This CDR3 is built from 12 residues. CDR3 in amino acids: CAISEGAGEAFF. For the CDR3, the DNA is TGTGCCATCAGTGAGGGGGCTGGTGAAGCTTTCTTT.

Many counts were recorded for this clonotype. The chain employs TRBV7-6 and TRBJ2-1; D might be TRBD1 or TRBD2, each matching 5 bases. Trimming removed 1 base from V and 5 bases from J, with 15 bases in between. This CDR3 spans 16 amino acids. Germline lookup yields CDR1 SGHVS and CDR2 FNYEAQ. The CDR3 coding sequence is TGTGCCAGCAGCTTAGTCGGGGCAGGCGGCCACAATGAGCAGTTCTTC. Amino acids: CASSLVGAGGHNEQFF.

The V call is TRBV5-6, the J call TRBJ1-4; TRBD1 agrees at 7 bases. The J segment lost 5 bases and the V segment lost 4 bases, leaving 11 bases of the junction unmatched. Germline V gene sequence: CDR1 SGHDT, CDR2 YYEEEE. The CDR3 has 16 residues. CDR3 DNA: TGTGCCAGCAGCCTACCAATCAGGGGGAGGAATGAAAAACTGTTTTTT. It specifies CASSLPIRGRNEKLFF. Full variable domain (remainder filled in from reference TRBV5-6 and TRBJ1-4): DAGVTQSPTHLIKTRGQQVTLRCSPKSGHDTVSWYQQALGQGPQFIFQYYEEEERQRGNFPDRFSGHQFPNYSSELNVNALLLGDSALYLCASSLPIRGRNEKLFFGSGTQLSVL.

This clonotype was picked up many times. V is TRBV9 and J is TRBJ1-1, with D tentatively TRBD1 (5 bases). Trimming left V 4 bases short and J 4 bases short, with 14 bases between. Germline V gives CDR1 SGDLS, CDR2 YYNGEE. The CDR3 has 14 residues. Here the CDR3 reads CASSPRGGGTEAFF. The CDR3 DNA follows: TGTGCCAGCAGCCCCCGGGGCGGCGGCACTGAAGCTTTCTTT.

This clonotype was found many times. The chain employs TRBV6-5 and TRBJ1-2, with 7 nucleotides matching TRBD1. CDR3 length: 13 amino acids. CDR1 and CDR2 (germline): MNHEY, SVGAGI. V dropped 6 bases and J dropped 2; count of bases not matched to a gene: 3. This chain's CDR3 is CASRPGQNYGYTF. For the CDR3, the DNA is TGTGCCAGCAGGCCGGGACAGAACTATGGCTACACCTTC.

This clonotype was detected ten times or more. The chain links TRBV3-1 to TRBJ2-7, with no clear D. Germline CDR1 reads LGHDT; CDR2 reads YNNKEL (reference sequence). The CDR3 runs 12 residues. Trimming shortened V by 0 bases and J by 4 bases, and 4 bases separated the two germline ends. The CDR3 sequence is CASSQDRYEQYF. The CDR3 region has the DNA TGTGCCAGCAGCCAAGATAGGTACGAGCAGTACTTC.

This clonotype appeared many times. This chain uses TRBV3-1 with TRBJ2-7; D unclear. V lost 3 bases and J 6 bases, leaving 9 bases between the germline ends. Germline CDR1 reads LGHDT; CDR2 reads YNNKEL (reference sequence). The CDR3 runs 12 residues. CDR3 sequence: CASSHGLAEQYF. The CDR3 DNA is TGTGCCAGCAGCCACGGTCTGGCCGAGCAGTACTTC.

The CDR3 DNA is TGTGCCAGCGCTGCGGGCCCCGAGCAGTTCTTC. Its protein is CASAAGPEQFF. The V gene is TRBV4-2, the J gene TRBJ2-1, with a possible D match to TRBD2 (5 bases). Germline V lookup: CDR1 LGHNA, CDR2 YNFKEQ. The CDR3 is 11 residues long. Trimming took off 8 bases at V and 10 bases at J, with 12 bases between the two ends.

This clonotype was counted at least ten times. The rearrangement links TRBV10-3 to TRBJ1-5; the D is unclear. The V gene lost 5 bases and the J gene lost 8 bases, with 10 bases spanning the gap. The CDR3 runs to 12 residues. Looked up from germline, CDR1 is ENHRY and CDR2 is SYGVKD. For the CDR3, the DNA is TGTGCCATCAGTCCGGGAAGCGAGCCCCAGCATTTT. Protein sequence: CAISPGSEPQHF.

This clonotype has a count of ten or more. This sequence joins TRBV12-3 or TRBV12-4 and TRBJ2-4; D is possibly TRBD1 or TRBD2 (5 bases each). Trimming removed 5 bases at V and 1 base at J, with 9 bases between. The CDR3 contains 14 residues. CDR3 sequence: CASSGGRAKNIQYF. CDR3 DNA sequence: TGTGCCAGCAGTGGGGGTCGGGCCAAAAACATTCAGTACTTC.

This clonotype was recorded many times. This chain joins TRBV3-1 and TRBJ2-7; D possibly corresponds to TRBD2 (5 bases). CDR1 LGHDT and CDR2 YNNKEL come from the germline V gene (reference sequence). V was cut by 4 bases and J by 2 bases, with 15 bases left in between. This CDR3 is 15 amino acids long. Here the CDR3 reads CASSRWAGLTYEQYF. CDR3 DNA: TGTGCCAGCAGCCGGTGGGCGGGTTTAACCTACGAGCAGTACTTC.

This clonotype was observed a handful of times. The V call is TRBV9, the J call TRBJ2-3; weak D call: TRBD2 (6 bases). CDR3 length: 16 amino acids. Germline lookup yields CDR1 SGDLS and CDR2 YYNGEE. Trimming took 0 bases from V and 2 from J, leaving 13 bases between them. The CDR3 nucleotides are TGTGCCAGCAGCGTAGTGGGGGGACCGATCACAGATACGCAGTATTTT. Translated, it gives CASSVVGGPITDTQYF.

This clonotype appeared many times. The V gene is TRBV5-1, the J gene TRBJ1-1; no clear D. CDR3 length equals 13 residues. Germline values: CDR1 SGHRS, CDR2 YFSETQ. V dropped 1 base and J dropped 4 bases, with 8 bases sitting between them. CDR3 nucleotide sequence: TGCGCCAGCAGCTTGATGGCACCCACTGAAGCTTTCTTT. This codes for CASSLMAPTEAFF.

This clonotype was detected many times. The CDR3 region is CATARGSGSTDTQYF. The CDR3 coding sequence is TGTGCCACGGCCCGGGGTAGCGGGAGCACAGATACGCAGTATTTT. The gene calls are TRBV15 and TRBJ2-3; 7 bases match TRBD2. Trimming removed 9 bases from V and 0 bases from J; junction bases left unmatched: 9. The length of the CDR3 is 15 residues. The V gene's germline CDR1 is LNHNV and CDR2 YYDKDF (reference sequence).

At least ten counts were recorded for this clonotype. The chain is built from TRBV4-2 and TRBJ2-3, with D perhaps matching TRBD1 or TRBD2 (6 bases each). The CDR3 is made up of 16 amino acids. CDR1 and CDR2 (germline): LGHNA, YNFKEQ. Deletions cut 3 bases from V and 2 bases from J, with 15 bases between. The CDR3 region is CASSHGGGQITDTQYF. The CDR3 DNA is TGTGCCAGCAGCCATGGGGGAGGACAGATCACAGATACGCAGTATTTT.

This clonotype was found many times. The V gene is TRBV9, the J gene TRBJ2-3, with D unclear. Germline-derived CDR1 and CDR2 are SGDLS and YYNGEE. Between the trimmed V and J ends, which lost 3 bases and 4 bases, there was a span of 12 bases. The CDR3 spans 14 residues. The CDR3 DNA sequence: TGTGCCAGCAGCGCCATCAGAGAGGCAGATACGCAGTATTTT. Translated: CASSAIREADTQYF.

This clonotype was seen repeatedly, ten times or more. The chain is built from TRBV6-1 and TRBJ1-5; possibly TRBD1 for D (6 bases). The V and J ends lost 5 bases and 7 bases respectively, with 12 bases between them. The CDR3 length is 13 residues. Germline lookup yields CDR1 MNHNS and CDR2 SASEGT. This CDR3 is CASSTGLRQPQHF. CDR3 DNA sequence: TGTGCCAGCAGTACAGGGCTTCGGCAGCCCCAGCATTTT.

This clonotype was found many times. The genes are TRBV18 and TRBJ1-2; 8 bases map to TRBD1. This CDR3 has 15 amino acids. Germline-derived CDR1 and CDR2 are KGHSH and LQKENI. With 0 bases clipped from V and 6 bases from J, the junction kept 6 bases outside the gene matches. The CDR3: CASSPPNRGGNGYTF. CDR3 bases: TGTGCCAGCTCACCACCGAACAGGGGGGGTAATGGCTACACCTTC.

This clonotype was seen repeatedly, ten times or more. This rearrangement joins TRBV27 to TRBJ2-5, with D perhaps TRBD2 (5 bases). The germline gives CDR1 MNHEY, CDR2 SMNVEV (reference sequence). V gave up 5 bases and J gave up 10 bases, with 14 bases separating them. The CDR3 runs 12 residues. The CDR3 coding sequence is TGTGCCAGCAGTCGGTCATCTGAGGGCCAGTACTTC. Translating gives CASSRSSEGQYF.